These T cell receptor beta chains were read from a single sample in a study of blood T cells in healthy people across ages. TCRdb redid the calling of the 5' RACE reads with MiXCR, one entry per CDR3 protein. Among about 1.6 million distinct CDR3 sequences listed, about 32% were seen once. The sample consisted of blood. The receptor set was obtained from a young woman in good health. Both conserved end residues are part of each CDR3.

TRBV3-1,CASSPAAGQGPQHF
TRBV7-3,CASSLAGLPSDEQFF
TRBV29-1,CSVWTSGHTYEQYF
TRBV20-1,CSAEAGGWYQETQYF
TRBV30,CAWRGTYEQYF
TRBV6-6,CASTDPAYCGYTF
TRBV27,CASSERQGTVQPQHF
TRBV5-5,CASSLVLDQKKNIQYF
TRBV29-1,CSDGTAEGPYGYTF
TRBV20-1,CSARSSLEGGTYEQYF
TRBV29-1,CSVAGVYEAFF
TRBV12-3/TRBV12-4,CASRGGQVKLNEQFF
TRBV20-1,CSAARDSTYGYTF
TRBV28,CASRTMGQSYGYTF
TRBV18,CASSRLAEGYNEQYF
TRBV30,CAWRVHRGYLFSGANVLTF
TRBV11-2,CASSLYRVRNEQYF
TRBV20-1,CSARETGQISSPLHF
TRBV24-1,CATSEFFTDTQYF
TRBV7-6,CASSLSPPGINEQFF
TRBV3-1,CANPRGASYNEQFF
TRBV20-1,CSAVDSDRGIDEQFF
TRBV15,CATSRDRIAGEADTQYF
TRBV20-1,CSARAPSGVPQETQYF
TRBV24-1,CATSLGGISTDTRYF
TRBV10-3,CAINTARGPDGYTF
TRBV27,CASGSAPALRRKISNYGYTF
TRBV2,CASSEARMKQFF
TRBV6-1,CASSDLGQSYEQYF
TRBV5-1,CASSLQGIPNERYF
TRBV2,CASAGREGGEKLFF
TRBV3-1,CASSQSWTGSEQYF
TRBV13,CASSLGHPGGTTNTGELFF
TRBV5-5,CASSLADWDPSGEQYF
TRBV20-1,CSARDNLAGYEQFF
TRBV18,CASSPSLGGSGREQFF
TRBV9,CASSVGLSGNTIYF
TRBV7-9,CADTGTSSDTQYF
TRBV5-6,CASSLAGAYCEQYF
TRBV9,CASSVGSGDIQYF
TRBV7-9,CASSSTGVGAFF
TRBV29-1,CSATTSGHEQFF
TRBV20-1,CSARDEAGGQETQYF
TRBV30,CAWSVTFTQETQYF
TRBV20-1,CSAKQGGGSTDTQYF
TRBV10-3,CAISEYGSSYNEQFF
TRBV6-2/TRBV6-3,CASTALAVEYNEQFF
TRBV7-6,CASNLGASGSYEQYF
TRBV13,CASSLDLSPDTQYF
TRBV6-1,CASSPGAYYGQYF
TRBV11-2,CASSPRSGPYNEQFF
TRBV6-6,CASSHLTGEAYNEQFF
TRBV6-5,CASSPETEANYGYTF
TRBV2,CASTPLLPEAFF
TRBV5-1,CASSLILASGTGSSGANVLTF
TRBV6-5,CASGMGVGTEAFF
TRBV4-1,CASSRWTSGGEEQFF